These T cell receptor beta chains were read from a single sample in a study of blood T cell repertoires in COVID-19. The protocol was immunoSEQ multiplex PCR, while the TCRdb copy is restricted to in-frame clones and leaves out a portion. This sample has around 300,000 clones, with 70% to 90% found just once. Source material: peripheral blood. The receptors were sampled from a woman aged 30 to 39 with active or convalescent COVID-19. Both conserved end residues are part of each CDR3. D genes are given only for firm matches. Size is stated for part of the rows, as once, few or many counts, or as a class when the clone is expanded.

D gene | J gene | V gene | clone size | CDR3 protein | CDR3 DNA
NA | TRBJ1-3 | TRBV7-2 | NA | CASSPSGGFTGNTIYF | TGTGCCAGCAGCCCAAGTGGAGGGTTTACGGGAAACACCATATATTTT
NA | TRBJ2-1 | TRBV11-2 | NA | CASSPAGSGYNEQFF | TGTGCCAGCAGCCCGGCGGGATCGGGCTACAATGAGCAGTTCTTC
NA | TRBJ1-1 | TRBV7-2 | NA | CASSPRPRQVSNTEAFF | TGTGCCAGCAGCCCCCGCCCCCGACAGGTGTCGAACACTGAAGCTTTCTTT
NA | TRBJ2-3 | TRBV27 | NA | CASRETGAVRGQYF | TGTGCCAGCAGGGAGACGGGAGCGGTACGTGGGCAGTATTTT
NA | TRBJ1-3 | TRBV4-3 | NA | CASSQERDFFFSGNTIYF | TGCGCCAGCAGCCAAGAAAGGGACTTCTTTTTCTCTGGAAACACCATATATTTT
TRBD2 | TRBJ2-7 | TRBV15 | NA | CATSPRVSSGEPQYF | TGTGCCACCAGCCCCCGGGTGAGTAGCGGGGAGCCGCAGTACTTC
TRBD1 | TRBJ1-1 | TRBV28 | NA | CASEGQGNTEAFF | TGTGCCAGTGAGGGACAGGGGAACACTGAAGCTTTCTTT
NA | TRBJ2-3 | TRBV2 | NA | CASSDLSSDTQYF | TGTGCCAGCAGTGATTTGAGCTCCGATACGCAGTATTTT
TRBD2 | TRBJ2-1 | TRBV18 | NA | CASSPSGGPNEQFF | TGTGCCAGCTCACCATCGGGGGGGCCGAATGAGCAGTTCTTC
NA | TRBJ1-6 | TRBV4-1 | NA | CASSQGAQVNSPLHF | TGCGCCAGCAGCCAAGGTGCACAGGTTAATTCACCCCTCCACTTT
TRBD2 | TRBJ2-3 | TRBV3-1/TRBV3-2 | NA | CASTQGLGGTDTQYF | TGTGCCAGCACTCAGGGACTAGGAGGCACAGATACGCAGTATTTT
TRBD1 | TRBJ1-6 | TRBV5-1 | NA | CASSLAPGQVYNSPLHF | TGCGCCAGCAGCTTGGCCCCAGGACAGGTCTATAATTCACCCCTCCACTTT
NA | TRBJ1-1 | TRBV30 | NA | CAWSPDSLNTEAFF | TGTGCCTGGAGTCCGGACAGTTTGAACACTGAAGCTTTCTTT
NA | TRBJ2-7 | TRBV6-1 | few | CASSDLAGGREQYF | TGTGCCAGCAGTGATCTCGCCGGGGGACGCGAGCAGTACTTC
TRBD2 | TRBJ2-3 | TRBV4-2 | NA | CASSQVGTSGGFTDTQYF | TGTGCCAGCAGCCAAGTGGGAACTAGCGGGGGGTTCACAGATACGCAGTATTTT
NA | TRBJ1-2 | TRBV7-2 | NA | CASSPGQSYGYTF | TGTGCCAGCAGCCCCGGACAGTCCTATGGCTACACCTTC
NA | TRBJ1-3 | TRBV15 | NA | CATSRDRGGRPSGNTIYF | TGTGCCACCAGCAGAGATAGGGGGGGTCGCCCATCTGGAAACACCATATATTTT
TRBD1 | TRBJ1-2 | TRBV9 | NA | CASSSNYGTGNSGYTF | TGTGCCAGCAGCTCCAACTATGGGACAGGGAATTCGGGCTACACCTTC
TRBD1 | TRBJ1-5 | TRBV19 | NA | CASSPGTGVTTYNQPQHF | TGTGCCAGTTCCCCCGGGACAGGGGTCACAACTTACAATCAGCCCCAGCATTTT
NA | TRBJ2-7 | TRBV7-2 | NA | CASSLTGGQLEQYF | TGTGCCAGCAGCTTAACGGGGGGCCAGCTCGAGCAGTACTTC
NA | TRBJ1-2 | TRBV18 | NA | CASSSSRVPGYTF | TGTGCCAGCTCTTCCTCCAGGGTCCCGGGCTACACCTTC
TRBD1 | TRBJ1-4 | TRBV30 | NA | CAWTLGQGTTNEKLFF | TGTGCCTGGACCCTCGGACAGGGAACAACTAATGAAAAACTGTTTTTT
TRBD2 | TRBJ2-1 | TRBV29-1 | NA | CSAKTSGGIYEQFF | TGCAGCGCCAAGACTAGCGGGGGGATCTATGAGCAGTTCTTC
TRBD1 | TRBJ2-1 | TRBV7-9 | NA | CASSTGQGVSYNEQFF | TGTGCCAGCAGCACCGGACAGGGGGTCTCCTACAATGAGCAGTTCTTC
NA | TRBJ2-1 | TRBV19 | NA | CASGRRQGVSNEQFF | TGTGCCAGTGGGCGGCGGCAAGGGGTCAGCAATGAGCAGTTCTTC
NA | TRBJ1-2 | TRBV10-3 | NA | CAIRTGTQYGYTF | TGTGCCATCAGGACGGGGACACAGTATGGCTACACCTTC
NA | TRBJ1-1 | TRBV5-5 | NA | CASRGGNTEAFF | TGTGCCAGCAGGGGAGGGAACACTGAAGCTTTCTTT